This T cell receptor (beta chain) originates from a study of cytomegalovirus exposure and HLA in healthy donors. Study results and caveats: About 87% or about 30% of the time was how often most TCR beta V segments were productive, according to an earlier analysis.

A multiplex PCR was run with 60 Vbeta primers and 13 Jbeta primers. Some clones are missing from TCRdb's copy, which holds only in-frame ones; the method was immunoSEQ multiplex PCR. The data hold over 100,000 clones, with more than 60% observed a single time. Concerning this clone: Its antigen is not identified.

V shed 1 base and J shed 4 bases, with 16 bases lying between them. CDR1 and CDR2 (germline): SGHDN, FVKESK. There are 16 residues in the CDR3. The material sequenced was PBMCs. The chain recombines TRBV14 with TRBJ2-5; tentatively, D is TRBD2 (5 bases). The sequence came from a man in his forties or fifties in good health and CMV-seropositive. In DNA form, the CDR3 reads TGTGCCAGCAGCCAAGTCTTCTCGGGGTGGGGAGAGACCCAGTACTTC. Translation: CASSQVFSGWGETQYF. Drawing the rest from reference TRBV14 and TRBJ2-5, the complete variable domain is EAGVTQFPSHSVIEKGQTVTLRCDPISGHDNLYWYRRVMGKEIKFLLHFVKESKQDESGMPNNRFLAERTGGTYSTLKVQPAELEDSGVYFCASSQVFSGWGETQYFGPGTRLLVL.